The clone carrying this TCR beta chain was found a few times. Its target is unknown. Quantitative 5'-RACE with molecular barcodes generated TCR beta libraries. TCRdb recomputed calls from the 5' RACE reads with MiXCR, one row per CDR3 protein. The sample lists about 540,000 distinct CDR3 sequences, about 13% seen once, with around 6.8% in the top ten. Germline V CDR1 and CDR2: LNHNV, YYDKDF (reference sequence). Trimming stripped 5 bases from V and 7 bases from J, with 20 bases between. The CDR3 loop spans 16 amino acids. This sample was included in a study of CD8 T cells in ankylosing spondylitis. Study-level points and caveats: Characteristic, it appeared, of ankylosing spondylitis blood was a TCR beta motif of roughly eight highly homologous variants.

The rearrangement joins TRBV15 to TRBJ2-2; D might be TRBD1 or TRBD2, each matching 5 bases. The source material was blood, either unsorted or a sorted T cell fraction (not recorded which). The TCR originated in a male donor with ankylosing spondylitis. The CDR3 DNA reads TGTGCCACCAGCCTCTCTCGGGATCCGGGGCACGGGGAGCTGTTTTTT. Amino acids: CATSLSRDPGHGELFF. Full variable domain (rest looked up from reference TRBV15 and TRBJ2-2): DAMVIQNPRYQVTQFGKPVTLSCSQTLNHNVMYWYQQKSSQAPKLLFHYYDKDFNNEADTPDNFQSRRPNTSFCFLDIRSPGLGDTAMYLCATSLSRDPGHGELFFGEGSRLTVL.